These 5 T cell receptor beta chains came from one sample sequenced in a study of identical twins. TCRdb re-derived calls from the 5' RACE reads in MiXCR, one entry per CDR3 protein. This sample has more than 250,000 distinct CDR3 sequences, with around 8.8% found just once. The sample was also reused in another study, on yellow fever vaccine responses in identical twins.

Sequencing was done on a sample of memory (CD45RO+) T cells sorted from blood. These receptors all come from a woman aged 18-29 years in good health.

V is TRBV5-6 and J is TRBJ1-6; tentative D call: TRBD1 (5 bases). V shed 0 bases and J shed 7 bases, with 14 bases lying between them. The CDR3 runs 16 residues. Per germline, CDR1 SGHDT and CDR2 YYEEEE. CDR3 loop: CASSLGIAGENSPLHF. CDR3 DNA: TGTGCCAGCAGCTTGGGGATTGCGGGGGAGAATTCACCCCTCCACTTT.

The V gene is TRBV7-2, the J gene TRBJ2-3; no clear D. Per the germline V gene, CDR1 is SGHTA and CDR2 is FQGNSA. The ends were cut back, 3 bases at V and 2 bases at J, with 9 bases in the middle. CDR3 length: 14 amino acids. Here the CDR3 DNA reads TGTGCCAGCAGCTTGAATCCCTACACAGATACGCAGTATTTT. Translation: CASSLNPYTDTQYF.

This clonotype was seen repeatedly, ten times or more. The J gene is TRBJ1-5, the V gene TRBV12-3 or TRBV12-4; D is unclear. V lost 3 bases and J lost 5, with 17 bases in between. The CDR3 covers 16 residues. CDR3 sequence reads: CASSLFGGLEDQPQHF. CDR3 nucleotides: TGTGCCAGCAGTTTGTTTGGAGGGCTTGAGGATCAGCCCCAGCATTTT.

This clonotype was observed a few times. The genes are TRBV28 and TRBJ1-2; 7 nucleotides match TRBD1. The CDR3 has 14 residues. After removal of 2 bases from V and 4 bases from J, the junction contained 4 bases not matched to a gene. Germline V lookup: CDR1 MDHEN, CDR2 SYDVKM. CDR3: CASSLPGQVYGYTF. The CDR3 DNA reads as TGTGCCAGCAGTTTACCTGGACAGGTCTATGGCTACACCTTC.

This clonotype was seen more than once but under ten times. This chain links TRBV5-6 with TRBJ1-2, with D possibly matching TRBD1 (5 bases). CDR1 SGHDT and CDR2 YYEEEE come from the germline V gene. The length of the CDR3 is 13 residues. V was trimmed by 6 bases and J by 4 bases, leaving 13 bases between them. In DNA, the CDR3 is TGTGCCAGCACCAGAGACAGCCCCTATGGCTACACCTTC. As protein: CASTRDSPYGYTF.